Below are 18 T cell receptor beta chains sequenced from a single sample in a study of cytomegalovirus exposure and HLA in healthy donors. PCR was performed using 60 Vbeta and 13 Jbeta primers. Measured with immunoSEQ multiplex PCR; TCRdb has only the in-frame clones, and not every one. The sample consists of roughly 150,000 clones, just over 70% of them appearing once. Sequencing was carried out using PBMCs. The receptors here all came from a young woman in good health and CMV-seronegative.

The rearrangement uses TRBV7-9 and TRBJ1-2; D remains ambiguous. In germline, CDR1 is SEHNR, CDR2 FQNEAQ (reference sequence). The CDR3 sequence is 14 residues long. Trimming removed 1 base at V and 4 bases at J, with 10 bases between. The CDR3 loop reads CASSLGDFFYGYTF. The DNA of the CDR3 is TGTGCCAGCAGCTTAGGCGACTTCTTCTATGGCTACACCTTC.

To note about this clone: The same CDR3 can be traced to other DNA sequences in this sample. The chain carries TRBV7-2 and TRBJ2-1; the D gene is possibly TRBD2 (6 bases). The CDR3 is 13 residues long. The germline V gene encodes CDR1 SGHTA and CDR2 FQGNSA. V dropped 5 bases and J dropped 4 bases, with 9 bases sitting between them. For the CDR3, the DNA is TGTGCCAGCAGCATGACTAGTTACAATGAGCAGTTCTTC. Its translation is CASSMTSYNEQFF. Complete variable domain (other parts from reference TRBV7-2 and TRBJ2-1): GAGVSQSPSNKVTEKGKDVELRCDPISGHTALYWYRQSLGQGLEFLIYFQGNSAPDKSGLPSDRFSAERTGGSVSTLTIQRTQQEDSAVYLCASSMTSYNEQFFGPGTRLTVL.

The rearrangement links TRBV5-1 to TRBJ1-1, with a tentative D call TRBD1 (6 bases). The V end lost 4 bases, the J end lost 1 base, and 14 bases lay between the germline ends. CDR1 and CDR2 from the germline V gene are SGHRS and YFSETQ. The CDR3 spans 15 residues. The CDR3 region is CASSRGRGGNTEAFF. In DNA, the CDR3 is TGCGCCAGCAGCCGAGGCAGGGGTGGGAACACTGAAGCTTTCTTT.

CDR3 bases: TGTGCCAGAAGCACCGAGAGTGGGGGGGATAGATCCTTCCTTCGGAATGAGCAGTTCTTC. It is translated as CARSTESGGDRSFLRNEQFF. This chain joins TRBV7-5 and TRBJ2-1; TRBD2 reflects the table's D call only, with no check against the DNA. TRBV7-5 is termed a pseudogene. The CDR3 is made up of 20 amino acids.

This clone was seen more than once but under ten times. This rearrangement joins TRBV11-2 to TRBJ1-1; D may be TRBD1 (5 bases). The length of the CDR3 is 14 residues. Between the trimmed V and J ends, which lost 3 bases and 1 base, there was a span of 9 bases. CDR1 and CDR2 from the germline V gene are SGHAT and FQNNGV. CDR3 in amino acids: CASSLGQPNTEAFF. In DNA, the CDR3 is TGTGCCAGCAGCTTGGGGCAACCGAACACTGAAGCTTTCTTT.

This clone has just a few counts. This sequence joins TRBV4-2 and TRBJ2-4; D possibly corresponds to TRBD2 (7 bases). This CDR3 region has 18 residues. The germline V gene encodes CDR1 LGHNA and CDR2 YNFKEQ. With 4 bases removed from V and 8 bases from J, the gap between germline ends came to 27 bases. The CDR3 region has the DNA TGTGCCAGCAGCCCCGGACTAGGAGAGGGGGGGCCGGTACACATTCAGTACTTC. Protein: CASSPGLGEGGPVHIQYF.

This clone turned up a few times. The chain combines TRBV10-3 with TRBJ2-2, with 7 nucleotides matching TRBD2. This CDR3 spans 14 amino acids. Germline V lookup: CDR1 ENHRY, CDR2 SYGVKD. The V and J ends lost 2 bases and 5 bases, in that order; junction bases with no gene match: 2. DNA of the CDR3: TGTGCCATCAGTGAGCCGCGGGGGACCGGGGAGCTGTTTTTT. This encodes CAISEPRGTGELFF.

The chain links TRBV5-1 to TRBJ1-3; possible D gene TRBD1, 5 bases. CDR3 length: 18 amino acids. Per the germline V gene, CDR1 is SGHRS and CDR2 is YFSETQ. V was clipped by 4 bases and J by 0 bases, with 20 bases between them. The CDR3 nucleotides are TGCGCCAGCAGCCCTGGGACTGTCGGCCGGATCTCTGGAAACACCATATATTTT. Residues: CASSPGTVGRISGNTIYF.

This clone was detected only a few times. This chain uses TRBV5-6 with TRBJ1-6; D is possibly TRBD1 (6 bases). The CDR3 is made up of 16 amino acids. Germline CDR1 is SGHDT and CDR2 is YYEEEE. Trimming took 3 bases from V and 0 from J, leaving 10 bases between them. The CDR3 sequence is CASSSQGSSYNSPLHF. Here the CDR3 DNA reads TGTGCCAGCAGCTCACAGGGTAGCTCCTATAATTCACCCCTCCACTTT.

The chain has TRBV28 and TRBJ1-5, with a weak D call TRBD1 (5 bases). CDR3 length equals 14 residues. Trimming cost V 10 bases and J 0 bases, with 13 bases left between them. Germline V gene sequence: CDR1 MDHEN, CDR2 SYDVKM. CDR3: CAIRRGYSNQPQHF. Written as DNA, the CDR3 is TGTGCCATACGGAGGGGTTATAGCAATCAGCCCCAGCATTTT.

This chain connects TRBV29-1 to TRBJ1-1; D unresolved. The length of the CDR3 is 12 residues. V was cut by 4 bases and J by 2 bases, with 8 bases left in between. Germline values: CDR1 SQVTM, CDR2 ANQGSEA. The CDR3 sequence: CSVAWTNTEAFF. CDR3 DNA: TGCAGCGTTGCTTGGACTAACACTGAAGCTTTCTTT.

The sample holds a few counts of this clone. The chain couples TRBV28 to TRBJ2-5; D might be TRBD2 (6 bases). Germline-derived CDR1 and CDR2 are MDHEN and SYDVKM. The CDR3 has 16 residues. V lost 6 bases, J lost 5 bases, and 22 bases lay in between. CDR3 region: CASSAPAGSGKETQYF. CDR3 coding DNA: TGTGCCAGCAGCGCCCCTGCGGGGTCGGGGAAGGAGACCCAGTACTTC. Filled out from reference TRBV28 and TRBJ2-5, the complete variable domain reads DVKVTQSSRYLVKRTGEKVFLECVQDMDHENMFWYRQDPGLGLRLIYFSYDVKMKEKGDIPEGYSVSREKKERFSLILESASTNQTSMYLCASSAPAGSGKETQYFGPGTRLLVL.

This chain uses TRBV2 with TRBJ1-4; possibly TRBD1 for D (5 bases). CDR1 and CDR2 from the germline V gene are SNHLY and FYNNEI. The V end was cut by 6 bases, the J end by 8 bases, with 19 bases between. CDR3 length: 15 amino acids. The CDR3 is CASSGERRGYEKLFF. The CDR3 DNA sequence: TGTGCCAGCAGCGGCGAGCGGAGGGGTTACGAAAAACTGTTTTTT.

CDR3 DNA: TGCGCCAGCAGCTTGGGGGGACAGGGGGTGTACGAGCAGTACTTC. Translation: CASSLGGQGVYEQYF. V and J are TRBV5-1 and TRBJ2-7, with TRBD1 identical over 11 bases. Trimming took 0 bases from V and 4 from J; bases not matched to a gene: 3. Germline V lookup: CDR1 SGHRS, CDR2 YFSETQ. The CDR3 is made up of 15 amino acids.

This clone was seen a handful of times. J is TRBJ1-2 and V is TRBV6-6; the match to TRBD1 covers 9 bases. The germline V gene encodes CDR1 MNHNY and CDR2 SVGAGI (reference sequence). The V segment lost 6 bases and the J segment 7 bases; nucleotides outside the gene matches: 9. The length of the CDR3 is 14 residues. The CDR3 here is CASSDADRGPGYTF. CDR3 DNA sequence: TGTGCCAGCAGCGACGCGGACAGGGGCCCTGGCTACACCTTC.

The V and J genes are TRBV19 and TRBJ1-5, with D hard to call. The CDR3 spans 15 residues. Germline values: CDR1 LNHDA, CDR2 SQIVND (reference sequence). Trimming took off 3 bases at V and 2 bases at J, with 11 bases between the two ends. The CDR3 DNA is TGTGCCAGTAGTATTTGGTTAACGGGCAATCAGCCCCAGCATTTT. It is translated as CASSIWLTGNQPQHF.

V is TRBV18 and J is TRBJ2-7; 7 positions agree with TRBD1. CDR1 KGHSH and CDR2 LQKENI come from the germline V gene. The V segment lost 6 bases and the J segment 2 bases; nucleotides outside the gene matches: 7. CDR3 size: 14 residues. CDR3 bases: TGTGCCAGCTCCCAACAGGGGCTCACCTACGAGCAGTACTTC. Its protein product is CASSQQGLTYEQYF.

The V and J genes are TRBV5-1 and TRBJ2-1; 8 positions match TRBD2. The length of the CDR3 is 14 residues. V shed 0 bases and J 6 bases; nucleotides not matched to a gene: 2. Germline V lookup: CDR1 SGHRS, CDR2 YFSETQ. The CDR3 is CASSLEGTSNEQFF. As DNA, the CDR3 is TGCGCCAGCAGCTTGGAGGGGACTAGCAATGAGCAGTTCTTC.